What follows are 10 T cell receptor beta chains derived from one specimen sequenced in a study of response to subunit inactivated influenza vaccine. TCRdb fed the RT-PCR reads into MiXCR, producing one record per CDR3 protein. Seen here are fewer than 800,000 distinct CDR3 sequences, more than 15% observed once, and the top ten hold approximately 10%. The sequenced sample was PBMCs from blood, obtained 11 to 12 days after vaccination. Source of these receptors: a man in his fifties or sixties who received an inactivated influenza vaccine.

This clonotype was detected only a few times. The gene calls are TRBV29-1 and TRBJ1-2; D uncertain. Germline CDR1 and CDR2: SQVTM and ANQGSEA. The CDR3 runs to 15 residues. V lost 5 bases and J 3 bases, leaving 19 bases between the germline ends. The CDR3 DNA is TGCAGCGTTCCCCACCCCAAACAGAACCACTATGGCTACACCTTC. Its translation: CSVPHPKQNHYGYTF.

CDR3 protein: CASSHREPYNEQFF. In nucleotides, the CDR3 is TGTGCCAGCAGCCACCGGGAGCCCTACAATGAGCAGTTCTTC. The rearrangement joins TRBV7-2 to TRBJ2-1, with TRBD2 as a possible D gene (6 bases). Germline CDR1 is SGHTA and CDR2 is FQGNSA. V gave up 5 bases and J gave up 2 bases, with 10 bases separating them. CDR3 length: 14 residues.

The V and J genes are TRBV5-1 and TRBJ2-3, with D unclear. Germline values: CDR1 SGHRS, CDR2 YFSETQ. This CDR3 comprises 13 residues. Trimming stripped 6 bases from V and 0 bases from J, with 8 bases between. The CDR3 spells CASTFGSTDTQYF. CDR3 nucleotides: TGCGCCAGCACCTTTGGGAGCACAGATACGCAGTATTTT.

This clonotype was detected many times. The chain employs TRBV12-3 or TRBV12-4 and TRBJ1-1; D unresolved. This CDR3 spans 14 amino acids. V lost 3 bases and J lost 0, with 8 bases in between. CDR3 coding DNA: TGTGCCAGCAGTTTTGGCGGCCTGAACACTGAAGCTTTCTTT. Residues: CASSFGGLNTEAFF.

The chain is built from TRBV7-6 and TRBJ2-2; the match to TRBD2 covers 11 bases. Losses at the gene ends were 4 bases for V and 8 bases for J; bases not matched to a gene: 9. CDR1 and CDR2 (germline): SGHVS, FNYEAQ. The CDR3 runs 16 residues. CDR3 nucleotide sequence: TGTGCCAGCAGCTCTCCGGGACTAGCGGCCCCGGGGGAGCTGTTTTTT. Amino acid sequence: CASSSPGLAAPGELFF.

The chain links TRBV29-1 to TRBJ2-7; possibly TRBD2 for D (6 bases). CDR1 is SQVTM, CDR2 ANQGSEA, per germline. The CDR3 covers 15 residues. The V end was cut by 0 bases, the J end by 1 base, with 13 bases between. The CDR3 DNA reads TGCAGCGTTGAAGAAGGGAGGACCGCTTCCTACGAGCAGTACTTC. Translating gives CSVEEGRTASYEQYF.

This clonotype was seen ten or more times. The chain links TRBV20-1 to TRBJ2-6; D ambiguous. The CDR3 contains 13 residues. The V end was cut by 6 bases, the J end by 3 bases, with 9 bases between. Per the germline V gene, CDR1 is DFQATT and CDR2 is SNEGSKA (reference sequence). CDR3 bases: TGCAGTGCCGATGCAGATGGGGCCAACGTCCTGACTTTC. Translation gives CSADADGANVLTF.

The chain links TRBV4-1 to TRBJ1-5, with a possible D match to TRBD1 (5 bases). Germline-derived CDR1 and CDR2 are MGHRA and YSYEKL. Trimming shortened V by 5 bases and J by 2 bases, and 16 bases separated the two germline ends. The CDR3 has 16 residues. In nucleotides, the CDR3 is TGCGCCAGCAGCTCCGCCCAGGGAGGTGGCAATCAGCCCCAGCATTTT. Its protein is CASSSAQGGGNQPQHF.

This clonotype has ten or more counts. Mismatch with germline at one junction end may stem from a read error. The chain is built from TRBV5-1 and TRBJ2-5; TRBD1 matches at 7 bases. Germline lookup yields CDR1 SGHRS and CDR2 YFSETQ. CDR3 length: 14 amino acids. The CDR3 loop reads CASSLGTAQETQYF. CDR3 nucleotide sequence: TGTGCCAGCAGCCTCGGGACAGCACAGGAGACCCAGTACTTC.

This clonotype was seen many times. The chain has TRBV3-1 and TRBJ2-7, with D uncertain. The V gene's germline CDR1 is LGHDT and CDR2 YNNKEL (reference sequence). The germline V and J ends were trimmed by 1 base and 6 bases, with 13 bases remaining between them. The CDR3 has 14 residues. The CDR3 spells CASSQGDFMSEQYF. The CDR3 DNA follows: TGTGCCAGCAGCCAAGGGGATTTTATGAGCGAGCAGTACTTC.